This T cell receptor beta chain was identified in a study of CD8 T cells in Susac syndrome. Reverse transcription of roughly 0.5 to 1 ug RNA used random hexamers. A multiplex approach, immunoSEQ multiplex PCR, amplified TCR beta CDR3 across 54 Vbeta and 13 Jbeta. TCRdb re-derived calls from the immunoSEQ multiplex PCR reads in MiXCR, one entry per CDR3 protein. This sample has around 200,000 distinct CDR3 sequences, with roughly 96% found just once. The germline gives CDR1 SQVTM, CDR2 ANQGSEA. There are 13 residues in the CDR3. TCR beta sequencing covered blood CD8+ and CD4+ T cells. Age- and sex-matched healthy donors served as the control group. It was negative isolation that provided the CD8+ and CD4+ T cells, whereas TEMRA cells were enriched by FACS.

The chain has TRBV29-1 and TRBJ1-1; tentatively, D is TRBD1 (6 bases). The sequence was collected from a human donor in good health. The sequencing input was CD4+ T cells from PBMCs. CDR3 protein: CTTTSTGNTEAFF. The CDR3 nucleotides are TGCACAACTACCTCGACAGGGAACACTGAAGCTTTCTTT.